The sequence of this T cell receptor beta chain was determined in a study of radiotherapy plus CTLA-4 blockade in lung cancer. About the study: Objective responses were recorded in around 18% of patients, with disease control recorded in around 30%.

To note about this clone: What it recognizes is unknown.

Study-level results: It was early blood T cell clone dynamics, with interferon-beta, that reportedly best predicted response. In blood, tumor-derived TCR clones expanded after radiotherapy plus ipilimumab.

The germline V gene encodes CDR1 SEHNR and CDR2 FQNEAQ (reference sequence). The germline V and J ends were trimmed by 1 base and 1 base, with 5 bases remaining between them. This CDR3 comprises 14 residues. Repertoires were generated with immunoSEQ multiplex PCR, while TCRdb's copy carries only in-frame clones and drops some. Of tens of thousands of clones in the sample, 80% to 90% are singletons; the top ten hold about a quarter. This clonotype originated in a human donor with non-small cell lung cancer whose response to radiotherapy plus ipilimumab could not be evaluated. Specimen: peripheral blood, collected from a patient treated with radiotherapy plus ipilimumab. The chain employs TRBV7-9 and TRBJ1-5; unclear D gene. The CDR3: CASSLVGSNQPQHF. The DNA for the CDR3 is TGTGCCAGCAGCTTAGTGGGCAGCAATCAGCCCCAGCATTTT.